Listed here are 25 T cell receptor beta chains from one sample, sequenced in a study of blood T cell repertoires in COVID-19. TCRdb's copy holds only in-frame clones and misses some; the assay was immunoSEQ multiplex PCR. Of roughly 160,000 clones in the sample, approximately 80% were seen once. The source material was peripheral blood. The receptors come from an elderly woman with COVID-19, enrolled during active disease.

V usage is TRBV5-1 and J usage is TRBJ2-7; possibly TRBD1 for D (6 bases). V lost 1 base, J lost 4 bases, and 12 bases lay in between. The CDR3 sequence is 14 residues long. Germline lookup yields CDR1 SGHRS and CDR2 YFSETQ. The CDR3 nucleotides are TGCGCCAGCAGCTTGCCAGGGGACCCTTACGAGCAGTACTTC. Amino acid sequence: CASSLPGDPYEQYF.

This chain links TRBV20-1 with TRBJ2-3; D is possibly TRBD1 (5 bases). CDR1 and CDR2 (germline): DFQATT, SNEGSKA (reference sequence). V gave up 3 bases and J gave up 1 base, with 14 bases separating them. This CDR3 contains 15 residues. CDR3 coding DNA: TGCAGTGCTAGTGGCAGGGAATGGGGCACAGATACGCAGTATTTT. Protein sequence: CSASGREWGTDTQYF.

The V call is TRBV25-1, the J call TRBJ2-1; TRBD1 matches 9 bases. The CDR3 length is 15 residues. V lost 7 bases and J lost 5; bases outside the gene matches: 9. Germline CDR1 is MGHDK and CDR2 is SYGVNS. DNA for the CDR3: TGTGCCAGCACCCACCCGGGACAGGGAGACAATGAGCAGTTCTTC. Amino acids: CASTHPGQGDNEQFF.

J is TRBJ2-3 and V is TRBV5-4; weak D call: TRBD1 (5 bases). CDR3 length: 12 amino acids. Trimming cost V 7 bases and J 2 bases, with 8 bases left between them. The germline V gene encodes CDR1 SGHNT and CDR2 YYREEE (reference sequence). CDR3 loop: CASGRATDTQYF. The CDR3 DNA is TGTGCCAGCGGCAGGGCCACAGATACGCAGTATTTT.

The chain recombines TRBV10-2 with TRBJ2-1; 9 bases line up with TRBD2. V trimming: 6 bases; J trimming: 2 bases; junction bases outside the gene matches: 5. The germline gives CDR1 WSHSY, CDR2 SAAADI. The CDR3 consists of 15 residues. CDR3: CASRDSGSAYNEQFF. The CDR3 nucleotides read TGCGCCAGCAGGGATAGCGGGAGTGCCTACAATGAGCAGTTCTTC.

The V and J genes are TRBV27 and TRBJ2-5; 7 nucleotides agree with TRBD2. The length of the CDR3 is 15 residues. J was trimmed by 0 bases and V by 1 base; bases with no gene match: 2. The germline CDR1 and CDR2 sequences are MNHEY and SMNVEV (reference sequence). Here the CDR3 DNA reads TGTGCCAGCAGTTTATTTGCGGGAGACCAAGAGACCCAGTACTTC. Its protein is CASSLFAGDQETQYF.

The chain couples TRBV19 to TRBJ2-7, with D hard to call. The V end was cut by 1 base, the J end by 4 bases, with 5 bases between. This CDR3 has 12 residues. CDR1 is LNHDA and CDR2 is SQIVND in the germline V gene (reference sequence). Here the CDR3 reads CASSIGAYEQYF. The CDR3 bases are TGTGCCAGTAGTATAGGAGCGTACGAGCAGTACTTC.

The genes are TRBV3-1 (or the pseudogene TRBV3-2) and TRBJ2-2; D is perhaps TRBD2 (5 bases). Trimming cost V 2 bases and J 6 bases, with 16 bases left between them. The CDR3 totals 16 residues. The germline V gene has CDR1 LGHDT and CDR2 YNNKEL (reference sequence). In nucleotides, the CDR3 is TGTGCCAGCAGCCAAATCTCGGGGTCCGAGGCCGGGGAGCTGTTTTTT. It yields the protein CASSQISGSEAGELFF.

The sample holds a few counts of this clone. The V call is TRBV9, the J call TRBJ1-2, with D tentatively TRBD1 (5 bases). The CDR3 spans 14 residues. Deletions cut 4 bases from V and 8 bases from J, with 18 bases between. Germline assignment: CDR1 SGDLS and CDR2 YYNGEE. The DNA for the CDR3 is TGTGCCAGCAGCCCCAACCCCCGGCAGGGAGGCTACACCTTC. The encoded protein is CASSPNPRQGGYTF.

The V gene is TRBV5-3, the J gene TRBJ2-3, with D perhaps matching TRBD1 (5 bases). TRBV5-3 is placed among ORFs of uncertain function. The CDR3 extends over 14 amino acids. Trimming removed 0 bases at V and 5 bases at J, with 10 bases between. The CDR3, as DNA: TGTGCCAGAAGCTTGGGGGGCGAGATAGATACGCAGTATTTT. It yields the protein CARSLGGEIDTQYF.

The chain combines TRBV5-4 with TRBJ2-5; D is uncertain. CDR3 length: 13 residues. V was pared by 4 bases and J by 1 base, with 8 bases between. Germline V gene lookup returns CDR1 SGHNT and CDR2 YYREEE (reference sequence). In DNA, the CDR3 is TGTGCCAGCAGCCTAAACCTCCAAGAGACCCAGTACTTC. The encoded protein is CASSLNLQETQYF.

This chain connects TRBV10-1 to TRBJ2-7; tentatively, D is TRBD2 (5 bases). Germline loops: CDR1 WNHNN, CDR2 SYGVQD (reference sequence). CDR3 length: 15 residues. V was pared by 2 bases and J by 6 bases, with 17 bases between. CDR3 residues: CASSEVGRAAGEQYF. The CDR3 coding sequence is TGCGCCAGCAGTGAGGTTGGTAGGGCCGCGGGCGAGCAGTACTTC.

The gene calls are TRBV6-5 and TRBJ2-5; TRBD2 agrees at 8 bases. This CDR3 region has 14 residues. Losses at the gene ends were 3 bases for V and 4 bases for J; bases not matched to a gene: 4. Germline V CDR1 and CDR2: MNHEY, SVGAGI. CDR3 coding DNA: TGTGCCAGCAGTTATAGGAGCGGGAGAGAGACCCAGTACTTC. Its protein product is CASSYRSGRETQYF.

This sequence joins TRBV28 and TRBJ2-3; 9 positions match TRBD2. V was pared by 1 base and J by 6 bases, with 11 bases of the junction left unmatched. The CDR3 has 17 amino acids. Germline-derived CDR1 and CDR2 are MDHEN and SYDVKM. The CDR3 protein is CASSLSPSGIRPDTQYF. In nucleotides, the CDR3 is TGTGCCAGCAGTTTATCCCCTAGCGGGATAAGGCCCGATACGCAGTATTTT.

The chain is built from TRBV6-5 and TRBJ1-4, with D unclear. V gave up 0 bases and J gave up 4 bases, with 9 bases separating them. This CDR3 has 15 amino acids. The germline CDR1 and CDR2 sequences are MNHEY and SVGAGI. The DNA for the CDR3 is TGTGCCAGCAGTTACTCTGACGGACTTAATGAAAAACTGTTTTTT. Its translation: CASSYSDGLNEKLFF.

As for this clone: This sample includes further DNA sequences coding for the same CDR3. This sequence joins TRBV5-1 and TRBJ1-4; D perhaps matches TRBD1 (5 bases). The ends were cut back, 0 bases at V and 7 bases at J, with 10 bases in the middle. This CDR3 is built from 14 residues. Germline CDR1 is SGHRS and CDR2 is YFSETQ. The CDR3 DNA reads TGCGCCAGCAGCTTGGGCCAGGGAGGTGAAAAACTGTTTTTT. Amino acid sequence: CASSLGQGGEKLFF. The full variable domain, rest sourced from reference TRBV5-1 and TRBJ1-4, is KAGVTQTPRYLIKTRGQQVTLSCSPISGHRSVSWYQQTPGQGLQFLFEYFSETQRNKGNFPGRFSGRQFSNSRSEMNVSTLELGDSALYLCASSLGQGGEKLFFGSGTQLSVL.

V usage is TRBV28 and J usage is TRBJ1-5, with TRBD1 identical over 7 bases. Trimming took 7 bases from V and 3 from J; bases not matched to a gene: 3. Germline V lookup: CDR1 MDHEN, CDR2 SYDVKM. The CDR3 is made up of 13 amino acids. CDR3 DNA: TGTGCCAGCATTGACAGGGACAATCAGCCCCAGCATTTT. Amino acids: CASIDRDNQPQHF.

The chain has TRBV7-9 and TRBJ2-1; 7 positions agree with TRBD2. The V gene end was trimmed by 1 base and the J gene end by 4 bases; junction bases not matched to a gene: 4. CDR1 and CDR2 from the germline V gene are SEHNR and FQNEAQ (reference sequence). This CDR3 is built from 15 residues. CDR3 residues: CASSLDGGGYNEQFF. The DNA of the CDR3 is TGTGCCAGCAGCTTAGACGGGGGAGGGTACAATGAGCAGTTCTTC.

As DNA, the CDR3 is TGTGCCAGTGGGCTGTACTCGGATAATTCACCCCTCCACTTT. Its translation: CASGLYSDNSPLHF. The chain links TRBV6-5 to TRBJ1-6; D gene ambiguous. The CDR3 loop spans 14 amino acids. Per the germline V gene, CDR1 is MNHEY and CDR2 is SVGAGI. The germline V and J ends were trimmed by 9 bases and 5 bases, with 14 bases remaining between them.

This clone was seen only a few times. CDR3: CASSSTSGRFDYEQYF. For the CDR3, the DNA is TGCGCCAGCAGCTCGACTAGCGGGAGATTCGATTACGAGCAGTACTTC. The chain couples TRBV5-1 to TRBJ2-7, with TRBD2 identical over 12 bases. The CDR3 runs to 16 residues. Germline V gene lookup returns CDR1 SGHRS and CDR2 YFSETQ. The V gene end was trimmed by 3 bases and the J gene end by 4 bases; junction bases not matched to a gene: 8.

This clone showed up just once. The chain uses TRBV6-1 and TRBJ2-1, with 7 bases lining up with TRBD2. J was trimmed by 7 bases and V by 2 bases; bases with no gene match: 5. There are 14 residues in the CDR3. Per the germline V gene, CDR1 is MNHNS and CDR2 is SASEGT. CDR3 DNA: TGTGCCAGCAGTGAATCCGGGAGGAGTAATGAGCAGTTCTTC. Translation gives CASSESGRSNEQFF.

The chain joins TRBV25-1 to TRBJ2-1; 16 nucleotides agree with TRBD2. The CDR3 totals 18 residues. Trimming removed 0 bases from V and 7 bases from J; junction bases left unmatched: 6. Germline CDR1 MGHDK, CDR2 SYGVNS. The CDR3 DNA reads TGTGCCAGCAGTGAATATATGGGACTAGCGGGGGGGCGAAATGAGCAGTTCTTC. Translation gives CASSEYMGLAGGRNEQFF.

The chain recombines TRBV18 with TRBJ2-7; TRBD2 matches 11 bases. The trim removed 6 bases at V and 1 base at J, leaving 8 bases unmatched. Looked up from germline, CDR1 is KGHSH and CDR2 is LQKENI. This CDR3 is 16 amino acids long. CDR3 in DNA: TGTGCCAGCTCCCCCGGGACTAGCGGAGTTTCCTACGAGCAGTACTTC. Translation gives CASSPGTSGVSYEQYF. The variable domain in full, with the rest retrieved from reference TRBV18 and TRBJ2-7, is NAGVMQNPRHLVRRRGQEARLRCSPMKGHSHVYWYRQLPEEGLKFMVYLQKENIIDESGMPKERFSAEFPKEGPSILRIQQVVRGDSAAYFCASSPGTSGVSYEQYFGPGTRLTVT.

This sequence joins TRBV12-3 or TRBV12-4 and TRBJ1-1; weak D call: TRBD1 (5 bases). This CDR3 contains 13 residues. The ends were cut back, 3 bases at V and 2 bases at J, with 7 bases in the middle. The CDR3 region is CASSFGGNTEAFF. The CDR3 DNA is TGTGCCAGCAGTTTCGGGGGTAACACTGAAGCTTTCTTT.

The rearrangement joins TRBV27 to TRBJ1-2, with TRBD1 identical over 10 bases. From germline, CDR1 is MNHEY and CDR2 SMNVEV (reference sequence). J was trimmed by 7 bases and V by 8 bases; bases with no gene match: 10. This CDR3 contains 14 residues. In nucleotides, the CDR3 is TGTGCCAGCCGCCCGACAGGGGGCTCGGGTGGCTACACCTTC. It translates to CASRPTGGSGGYTF.